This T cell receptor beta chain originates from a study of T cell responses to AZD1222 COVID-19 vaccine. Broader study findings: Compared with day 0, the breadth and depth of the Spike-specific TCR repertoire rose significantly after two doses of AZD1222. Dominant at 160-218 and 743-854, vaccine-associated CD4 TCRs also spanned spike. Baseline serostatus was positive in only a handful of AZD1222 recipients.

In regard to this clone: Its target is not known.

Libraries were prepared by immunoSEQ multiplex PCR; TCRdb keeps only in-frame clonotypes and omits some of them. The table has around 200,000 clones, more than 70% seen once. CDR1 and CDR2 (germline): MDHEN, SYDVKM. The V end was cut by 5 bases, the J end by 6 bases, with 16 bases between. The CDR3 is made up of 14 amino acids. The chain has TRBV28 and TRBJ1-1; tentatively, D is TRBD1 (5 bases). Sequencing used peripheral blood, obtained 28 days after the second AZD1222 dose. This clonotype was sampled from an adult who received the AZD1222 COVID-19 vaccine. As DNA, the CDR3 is TGTGCCAGCAGTCCACCCGGGGGGGTTGCTGAAGCTTTCTTT. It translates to CASSPPGGVAEAFF.